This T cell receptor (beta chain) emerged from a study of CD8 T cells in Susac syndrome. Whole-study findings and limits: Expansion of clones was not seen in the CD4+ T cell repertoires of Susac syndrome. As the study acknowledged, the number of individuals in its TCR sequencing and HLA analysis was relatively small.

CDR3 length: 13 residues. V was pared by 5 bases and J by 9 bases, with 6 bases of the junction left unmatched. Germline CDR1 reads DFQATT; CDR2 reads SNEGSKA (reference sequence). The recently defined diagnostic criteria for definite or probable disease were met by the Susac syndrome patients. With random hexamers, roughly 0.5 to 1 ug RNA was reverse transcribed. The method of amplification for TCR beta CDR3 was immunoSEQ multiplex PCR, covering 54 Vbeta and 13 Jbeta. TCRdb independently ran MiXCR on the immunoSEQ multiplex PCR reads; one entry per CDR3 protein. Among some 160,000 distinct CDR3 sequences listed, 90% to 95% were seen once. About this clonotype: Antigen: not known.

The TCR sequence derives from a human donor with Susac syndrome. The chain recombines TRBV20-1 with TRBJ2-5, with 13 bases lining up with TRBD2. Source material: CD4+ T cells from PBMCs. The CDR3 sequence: CSAVPGTSGAQYF. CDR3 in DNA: TGCAGTGCTGTGCCCGGGACTAGCGGGGCCCAGTACTTC.